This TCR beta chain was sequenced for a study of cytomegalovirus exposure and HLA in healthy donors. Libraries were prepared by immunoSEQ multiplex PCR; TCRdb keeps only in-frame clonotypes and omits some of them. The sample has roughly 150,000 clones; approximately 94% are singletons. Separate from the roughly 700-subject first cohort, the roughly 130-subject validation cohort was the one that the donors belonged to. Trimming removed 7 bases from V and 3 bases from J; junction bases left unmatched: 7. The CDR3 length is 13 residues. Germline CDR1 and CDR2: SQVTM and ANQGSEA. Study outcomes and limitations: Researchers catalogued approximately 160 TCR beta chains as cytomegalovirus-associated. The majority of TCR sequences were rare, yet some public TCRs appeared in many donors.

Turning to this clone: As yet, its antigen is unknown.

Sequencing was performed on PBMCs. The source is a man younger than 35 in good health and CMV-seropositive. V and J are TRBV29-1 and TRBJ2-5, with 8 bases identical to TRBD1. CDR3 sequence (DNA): TGCAGCGCCGGACAGGGAAACAAAGAGACCCAGTACTTC. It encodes CSAGQGNKETQYF.